The 21 T cell receptor beta chains below come from one sample, sequenced in a study of read filtering for tumor transcriptome and immune sequencing. Molecular barcoded adaptors covering alpha/delta and beta/gamma chains were used on 400 ng RNA. MiXCR was run by TCRdb on the reads, yielding one entry per CDR3 protein. Among approximately 150,000 distinct CDR3 sequences listed, 13% were seen once. The sequenced material came from a population of CD138-negative cells sorted from bone marrow. The receptors stem from a donor aged 40 or over with multiple myeloma.

This clonotype was recorded at least ten times. V gene TRBV20-1 combines with J gene TRBJ1-1; 10 nucleotides align to TRBD1. The germline gives CDR1 DFQATT, CDR2 SNEGSKA (reference sequence). V dropped 4 bases and J dropped 4; count of bases not matched to a gene: 6. The CDR3 loop spans 14 amino acids. The DNA for the CDR3 is TGCAGTGCTATGGGGACAGGGGCGGGCACTGAAGCTTTCTTT. Its translation is CSAMGTGAGTEAFF.

In its sample, this clonotype was seen a few times. This may arise from a read error, as a much more abundant clone is one base away. The gene calls are TRBV5-1 and TRBJ2-7; 11 bases are shared with TRBD2. CDR1 is SGHRS and CDR2 is YFSETQ in the germline V gene. The CDR3 is 14 amino acids. CDR3 DNA: TGCGCCGGCAGCTTTGGACTAGCGGGTCTCGAGCAGTACTTC. Protein product: CAGSFGLAGLEQYF.

In this sample, this clonotype turned up once. A much larger clone lies one base from this, so it may be a read error. The rearrangement links TRBV6-2 or TRBV6-3 to TRBJ1-5, with TRBD1 matching 7 bases. This CDR3 is 17 amino acids long. From germline, CDR1 is MNHEY and CDR2 SVGEGT. In DNA form, the CDR3 reads TGTGCCAGCAGTTACTTAGACAGGGAGAAAGGAAATCGGCCCCAGCATTTT. Its translation is CASSYLDREKGNRPQHF.

For this clonotype: Given a much more abundant clone one base away, this may be a read error. CDR3 in amino acids: CASSSGDRSYEQYF. The CDR3 DNA sequence: TGTGCCAGCAGCTCCGGGGACAGGAGTTACGAGCAGTACTTC. V gene TRBV11-2 combines with J gene TRBJ2-7, with TRBD1 matching 8 bases. The CDR3 spans 14 residues. V gave up 4 bases and J gave up 4 bases; unmatched junction bases: 6. The germline V gene has CDR1 SGHAT and CDR2 FQNNGV.

Comment on this clonotype: A far larger clone is off by one base, so a read error is likely. The chain carries TRBV12-3 or TRBV12-4 and TRBJ2-1, with 7 bases fitting TRBD2. With 3 bases clipped from V and 5 bases from J, the junction kept 13 bases outside the gene matches. There are 17 residues in the CDR3. Here the CDR3 DNA reads TGTGCCAGCAGTTTTGTTAGTGGGAGGGTACCGCACAATGAGCAGTTCTTC. Translating gives CASSFVSGRVPHNEQFF.

This clonotype was recorded many times. The chain uses TRBV2 and TRBJ1-5; tentatively, D is TRBD1 (5 bases). The V and J ends lost 7 bases and 2 bases respectively, with 15 bases between them. Germline assignment: CDR1 SNHLY and CDR2 FYNNEI. This CDR3 spans 15 amino acids. The DNA of the CDR3 is TGTGCCAGCACTCCGGGGCCGCGGGGCAATCAGCCCCAGCATTTT. The encoded protein is CASTPGPRGNQPQHF.

This clonotype came up a few times. The chain joins TRBV19 to TRBJ2-5, with 7 positions matching TRBD1. The length of the CDR3 is 15 residues. Germline trimming cut 3 bases from V and 2 bases from J; bases unmatched to any gene: 6. From germline, CDR1 is LNHDA and CDR2 SQIVND (reference sequence). CDR3 sequence reads: CASSIRTGPQETQYF. The CDR3 DNA reads TGTGCCAGTAGTATCCGGACAGGACCACAAGAGACCCAGTACTTC.

This clonotype was counted many times. This sequence joins TRBV6-6 and TRBJ2-3; TRBD1 is a possible D gene (5 bases). The CDR3 sequence is 15 residues long. V was pared by 4 bases and J by 2 bases, with 13 bases between. CDR1 is MNHNY, CDR2 SVGAGI, per germline (reference sequence). Here the CDR3 reads CASSWAGQDTDTQYF. CDR3 DNA: TGTGCCAGCAGTTGGGCAGGGCAGGACACAGATACGCAGTATTTT.

On this clonotype itself: This may stem from a read error, because a much larger clone lies one nucleotide away. The V and J genes are TRBV24-1 and TRBJ2-2, with 14 bases identical to TRBD2. The V and J ends lost 9 bases and 10 bases, in that order; junction bases with no gene match: 15. CDR1 and CDR2 from the germline V gene are KGHDR and SFDVKD. CDR3 size: 17 residues. The CDR3 bases are TGTGCCACCGCCGGACTAGCGGGAGGAACGGTGCCCGTGGAGCTGTTTTTT. This gives the protein CATAGLAGGTVPVELFF.

This rearrangement joins TRBV4-1 to TRBJ1-1, with TRBD1 as a possible D gene (6 bases). With 0 bases removed from V and 10 bases from J, the gap between germline ends came to 18 bases. This CDR3 contains 15 residues. Germline V gene data show CDR1 as MGHRA and CDR2 as YSYEKL. The CDR3 sequence: CASSQEQGGTVGAFF. Here the CDR3 DNA reads TGCGCCAGCAGCCAAGAACAGGGTGGGACGGTTGGAGCTTTCTTT.

The chain is built from TRBV29-1 and TRBJ2-1; 8 bases agree with TRBD2. Germline V gene sequence: CDR1 SQVTM, CDR2 ANQGSEA. The CDR3 sequence is 14 residues long. J gave up 3 bases and V 3 bases, and 4 bases lay outside the gene matches. CDR3: CSVDFLAGYNEQFF. As DNA, the CDR3 is TGCAGCGTTGATTTCCTAGCGGGCTACAATGAGCAGTTCTTC.

This clonotype was picked up many times. This chain links TRBV20-1 with TRBJ2-7; D is unresolved. CDR3 length: 14 amino acids. CDR1 and CDR2 (germline): DFQATT, SNEGSKA (reference sequence). V lost 1 base and J lost 3, with 13 bases in between. CDR3 bases: TGCAGTGCTAGAGGAACAGAGTCAATCTACGAGCAGTACTTC. Translating it yields CSARGTESIYEQYF.

This clonotype was picked up many times. The chain recombines TRBV5-1 with TRBJ1-6, with no clear D. With 5 bases removed from V and 0 bases from J, the gap between germline ends came to 9 bases. From germline, CDR1 is SGHRS and CDR2 YFSETQ. The CDR3 covers 15 residues. For the CDR3, the DNA is TGCGCCAGCAGTTCTCCGAGCTCCTATAATTCACCCCTCCACTTT. Amino acid sequence: CASSSPSSYNSPLHF.

This clonotype was detected many times. The chain has TRBV7-3 and TRBJ2-7; a weak D match, TRBD2 (6 bases). Trimming removed 0 bases from V and 3 bases from J, with 12 bases in between. The CDR3 loop spans 15 amino acids. Germline V CDR1 and CDR2: SGHTA, FQGTGA. The CDR3 loop is CASSLTSGRGYEQYF. CDR3 DNA sequence: TGTGCCAGCAGCTTAACGTCAGGGCGGGGCTACGAGCAGTACTTC. Filled out from reference TRBV7-3 and TRBJ2-7, the complete variable domain reads GAGVSQTPSNKVTEKGKYVELRCDPISGHTALYWYRQSLGQGPEFLIYFQGTGAADDSGLPNDRFFAVRPEGSVSTLKIQRTERGDSAVYLCASSLTSGRGYEQYFGPGTRLTVT.

J is TRBJ1-5 and V is TRBV6-2 or TRBV6-3; D unclear. Per germline, CDR1 MNHEY and CDR2 SVGEGT. Between the trimmed V and J ends, which lost 7 bases and 9 bases, there was a span of 19 bases. The CDR3 is made up of 14 amino acids. This chain's CDR3 is CASTQDWAGRPQHF. CDR3 nucleotides: TGTGCCAGCACCCAGGACTGGGCGGGGAGGCCCCAGCATTTT.

This clonotype was picked up a small number of times. The chain couples TRBV5-1 to TRBJ2-2; D is perhaps TRBD1 (5 bases). This CDR3 comprises 15 residues. The V gene's germline CDR1 is SGHRS and CDR2 YFSETQ. Trimming took 4 bases from V and 4 from J, leaving 14 bases between them. The CDR3 sequence is CASSVTTVPTGELFF. The CDR3 bases are TGCGCCAGCAGCGTAACGACAGTACCCACCGGGGAGCTGTTTTTT.

V is TRBV29-1 and J is TRBJ2-1; TRBD2 aligns across 13 bases. The germline gives CDR1 SQVTM, CDR2 ANQGSEA. This CDR3 contains 14 residues. Unmatched junction bases numbered 8, after V lost 8 bases and J lost 7 bases. In nucleotides, the CDR3 is TGCAGCATTGTGGGACTAGCGGGGACTAATGAGCAGTTCTTC. Protein sequence: CSIVGLAGTNEQFF.

Many counts were recorded for this clonotype. This sequence joins TRBV11-3 and TRBJ2-7, with D perhaps TRBD2 (5 bases). This CDR3 has 13 amino acids. Per germline, CDR1 SGHNT and CDR2 YENEEA. The ends were cut back, 4 bases at V and 3 bases at J, with 10 bases in the middle. The DNA for the CDR3 is TGTGCCAGCAGCTGGAGGCAGGACTACGAGCAGTACTTC. Encoded protein: CASSWRQDYEQYF.

In its sample, this clonotype was seen a few times. This clone may be a read error of a much larger clone one base away. V gene TRBV29-1 combines with J gene TRBJ2-2, with TRBD2 matching 7 bases. CDR1 and CDR2 (germline): SQVTM, ANQGSEA. The CDR3 sequence is 12 residues long. The CDR3 sequence: CSVVGGGGGLSF. CDR3 DNA sequence: TGCAGCGTTGTGGGAGGCGGGGGAGGACTGTCTTTT.

The DNA for the CDR3 is TGTGCCAGCAGTTATAGGGGAGGTAATCAGCCCCAGCATTTT. This codes for CASSYRGGNQPQHF. The chain uses TRBV12-3 or TRBV12-4 and TRBJ1-5, with D perhaps TRBD1 (5 bases). Trimming left V 4 bases short and J 4 bases short, with 11 bases between. CDR3 length equals 14 residues.

The table lists this clonotype with many counts. V is TRBV5-1 and J is TRBJ2-3; D possibly corresponds to TRBD1 (6 bases). The length of the CDR3 is 17 residues. The ends were cut back, 0 bases at V and 3 bases at J, with 17 bases in the middle. Germline V gives CDR1 SGHRS, CDR2 YFSETQ. The CDR3 loop is CASSLELQGTGTDTQYF. The CDR3 DNA sequence: TGCGCCAGCAGCTTGGAGTTACAGGGTACAGGGACAGATACGCAGTATTTT.